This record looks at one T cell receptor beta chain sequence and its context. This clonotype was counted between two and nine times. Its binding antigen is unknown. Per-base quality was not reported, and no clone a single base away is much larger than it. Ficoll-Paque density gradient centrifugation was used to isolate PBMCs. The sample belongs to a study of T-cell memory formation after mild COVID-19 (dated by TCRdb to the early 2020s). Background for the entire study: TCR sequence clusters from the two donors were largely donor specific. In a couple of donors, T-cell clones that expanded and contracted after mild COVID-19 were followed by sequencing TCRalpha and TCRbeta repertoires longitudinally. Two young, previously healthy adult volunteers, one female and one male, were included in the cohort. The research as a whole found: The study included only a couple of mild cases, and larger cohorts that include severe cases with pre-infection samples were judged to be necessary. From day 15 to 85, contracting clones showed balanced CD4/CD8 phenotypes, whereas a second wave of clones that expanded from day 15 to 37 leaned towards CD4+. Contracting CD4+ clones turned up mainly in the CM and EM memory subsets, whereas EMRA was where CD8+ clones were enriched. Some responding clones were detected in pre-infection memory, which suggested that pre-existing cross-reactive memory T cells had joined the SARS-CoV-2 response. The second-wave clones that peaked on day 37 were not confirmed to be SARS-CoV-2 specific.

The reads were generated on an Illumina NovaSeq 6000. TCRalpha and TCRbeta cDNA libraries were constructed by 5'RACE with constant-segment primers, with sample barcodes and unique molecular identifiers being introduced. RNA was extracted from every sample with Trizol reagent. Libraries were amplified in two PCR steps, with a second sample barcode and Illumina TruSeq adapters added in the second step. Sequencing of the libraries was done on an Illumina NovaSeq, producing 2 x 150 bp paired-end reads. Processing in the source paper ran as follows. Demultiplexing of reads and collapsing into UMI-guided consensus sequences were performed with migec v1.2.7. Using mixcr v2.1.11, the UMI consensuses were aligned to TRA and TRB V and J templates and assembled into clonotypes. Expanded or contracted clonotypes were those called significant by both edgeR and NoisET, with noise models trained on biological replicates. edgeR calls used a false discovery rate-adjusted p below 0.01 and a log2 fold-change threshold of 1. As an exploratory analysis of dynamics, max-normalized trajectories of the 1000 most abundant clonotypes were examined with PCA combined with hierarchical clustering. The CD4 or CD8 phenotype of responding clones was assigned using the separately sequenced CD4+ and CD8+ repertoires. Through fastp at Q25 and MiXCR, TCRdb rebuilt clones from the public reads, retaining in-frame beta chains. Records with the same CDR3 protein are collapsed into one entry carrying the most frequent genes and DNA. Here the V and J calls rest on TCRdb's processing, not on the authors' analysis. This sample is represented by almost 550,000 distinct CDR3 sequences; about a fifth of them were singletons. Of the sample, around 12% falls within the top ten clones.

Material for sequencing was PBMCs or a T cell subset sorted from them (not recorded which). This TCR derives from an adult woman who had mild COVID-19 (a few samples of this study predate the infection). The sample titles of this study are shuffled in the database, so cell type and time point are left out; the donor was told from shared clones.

The CDR3 protein is CASRGSSGGFNEQFF. The DNA is as follows: TGTGCCAGCAGAGGGAGCAGCGGGGGGTTCAATGAGCAGTTCTTC. The V and J genes are TRBV12-3 or TRBV12-4 and TRBJ2-1, and 9 bases in between align with TRBD2. The CDR3 spans 15 residues, from the cysteine through the phenylalanine. The sequence is cut down to CDR3 DNA, 45 bases in frame from base 1. The V end gives up 6 bases and the J end 6 bases, leaving 9 bases in the junction not matched to a gene.